The entry below describes one TCR beta chain. No antigen is known for it. Indicated time point: persistent/refractory GD, antithyroid drugs over 5 years with positive TRAb. The authors made the TCR library using RNA they extracted from PBMCs. The data are from a study of regulatory T cells in long-lasting Graves disease. Findings of the study overall: Segments TRBV28, TRBJ1-2 and TRBJ2-5 showed preferential usage in persistent disease.

CDR3 regions were amplified by Arm-PCR using iRepertoire HTBI primers to build TCR beta libraries. TCRdb reprocessed the multiplex PCR reads with MiXCR, giving one entry per CDR3 protein. Counted here are over 300,000 distinct CDR3 sequences, around 20% occurring once; the ten biggest clones make up 29%. The CDR3 is 13 residues long. The V end was cut by 7 bases, the J end by 1 base, with 10 bases between. Germline V gene lookup returns CDR1 MNHNS and CDR2 SASEGT. The sequencing here drew on peripheral blood mononuclear cells (PBMCs), taken when the disease was refractory, from a patient treated with antithyroid drugs. This rearrangement joins TRBV6-1 to TRBJ1-1; D unclear. The sequence derives from a female donor with Graves disease. The CDR3 nucleotides read TGTGCCAGCACCCTAAGACCGAACACTGAAGCTTTCTTT. This codes for CASTLRPNTEAFF.